One sample yielded the 16 T cell receptor beta chains listed below, sequenced in a study of cytomegalovirus exposure and HLA in healthy donors. PCR involved 60 Vbeta and 13 Jbeta primers. The protocol was immunoSEQ multiplex PCR, while the TCRdb copy is restricted to in-frame clones and leaves out a portion. This table holds approximately 190,000 clones, roughly four fifths found once. Sample: PBMCs. The receptors shown here come from a man aged 35-49 years in good health and CMV-seropositive.

V and J are TRBV6-6 and TRBJ1-2; no reliable D call. The ends were cut back, 5 bases at V and 6 bases at J, with 19 bases in the middle. CDR1 MNHNY and CDR2 SVGAGI come from the germline V gene (reference sequence). The CDR3 is 15 residues long. The CDR3 DNA is TGTGCCAGCAGTCTATCGTTTCGACAAGAGAATGGCTACACCTTC. This translates into CASSLSFRQENGYTF.

The chain has TRBV29-1 and TRBJ2-1; D is perhaps TRBD2 (7 bases). CDR1 is SQVTM and CDR2 is ANQGSEA in the germline V gene. There are 11 residues in the CDR3. V dropped 6 bases and J dropped 15 bases, with 18 bases sitting between them. CDR3 nucleotide sequence: TGCAGCGTCCAGGGGTCTAGCGGCTGGTTCTTC. It codes for CSVQGSSGWFF.

For the CDR3, the DNA is TGTGCCAGCAGTAGGGAGCGGGCGAACACTGAAGCTTTCTTT. It translates to CASSRERANTEAFF. The chain employs TRBV6-5 and TRBJ1-1; D is uncertain. Germline CDR1 reads MNHEY; CDR2 reads SVGAGI. V was shortened by 5 bases and J by 1 base, with 11 bases between the two germline ends. This CDR3 has 14 amino acids.

This clone appeared a few times. This chain joins TRBV19 and TRBJ2-1; TRBD1 is a possible D gene (7 bases). Between the trimmed V and J ends, which lost 4 bases and 0 bases, there was a span of 10 bases. CDR3 length equals 15 residues. Germline V gene data show CDR1 as LNHDA and CDR2 as SQIVND (reference sequence). The CDR3 is CASSTGGSSYNEQFF. The CDR3, as DNA: TGTGCCAGTAGTACAGGGGGGAGCTCCTACAATGAGCAGTTCTTC.

The CDR3 sequence is CASSLGGSYNEQFF. CDR3 sequence (DNA): TGTGCCAGCAGCCTCGGGGGATCCTACAATGAGCAGTTCTTC. The chain is built from TRBV11-3 and TRBJ2-1; TRBD2 is a possible D gene (6 bases). Germline assignment: CDR1 SGHNT and CDR2 YENEEA. V was pared by 5 bases and J by 1 base, with 9 bases between. This CDR3 region has 14 residues.

This CDR3 reads CASSQDSAGGRTGELFF. As DNA, the CDR3 is TGTGCCAGCAGCCAAGACTCGGCGGGGGGGCGCACCGGGGAGCTGTTTTTT. V usage is TRBV4-2 and J usage is TRBJ2-2; 9 bases fit TRBD2. The germline V gene has CDR1 LGHNA and CDR2 YNFKEQ. The CDR3 covers 17 residues. Trimming took 0 bases from V and 4 from J; bases not matched to a gene: 6.

This clone was counted only a few times. The genes are TRBV29-1 and TRBJ2-7, with D unclear. The CDR3 length is 11 residues. V was cut by 6 bases and J by 1 base, with 7 bases left in between. The germline CDR1 and CDR2 sequences are SQVTM and ANQGSEA. CDR3 DNA: TGCAGCGTGGCCGGGTCCTACGAGCAGTACTTC. It codes for CSVAGSYEQYF.

V and J are TRBV19 and TRBJ2-3; the match to TRBD2 covers 8 bases. Germline-derived CDR1 and CDR2 are LNHDA and SQIVND (reference sequence). This CDR3 region has 15 residues. V gave up 9 bases and J gave up 1 base; unmatched junction bases: 9. The CDR3, as DNA: TGTGCCAGCACCCCGGGGGGGGTTGGCACAGATACGCAGTATTTT. Translated: CASTPGGVGTDTQYF.

The chain employs TRBV4-1 and TRBJ1-1; D gene ambiguous. V lost 5 bases to trimming and J lost 3 bases, with 16 bases between them. Germline V gene data show CDR1 as MGHRA and CDR2 as YSYEKL. CDR3 size: 15 residues. Here the CDR3 DNA reads TGCGCCAGCAGCTTACCCCGGGGAGAGGACACTGAAGCTTTCTTT. Translation gives CASSLPRGEDTEAFF.

The V gene is TRBV29-1, the J gene TRBJ2-3, with TRBD2 matching over 7 bases. V dropped 4 bases and J dropped 6; count of bases not matched to a gene: 13. The CDR3 covers 15 residues. Germline V gives CDR1 SQVTM, CDR2 ANQGSEA. DNA for the CDR3: TGCAGCGTTGGAGCAAGGCTAGCGGCAGGCGATACGCAGTATTTT. It translates to CSVGARLAAGDTQYF.

The chain has TRBV27 and TRBJ2-7, with TRBD2 identical over 7 bases. The CDR3 covers 16 residues. Germline V gene sequence: CDR1 MNHEY, CDR2 SMNVEV (reference sequence). V was clipped by 7 bases and J by 1 base; unmatched bases: 13. This CDR3 is CASTSRGGGRSYEQYF. DNA of the CDR3: TGTGCCAGCACCTCGAGAGGTGGCGGGAGATCCTACGAGCAGTACTTC.

This clone showed up just a few times. V and J are TRBV2 and TRBJ1-5; no clear D gene. Germline CDR1 reads SNHLY; CDR2 reads FYNNEI. With 6 bases removed from V and 3 bases from J, the gap between germline ends came to 9 bases. CDR3 length: 13 amino acids. The CDR3 loop is CASSQQDNQPQHF. The CDR3 region has the DNA TGTGCCAGCAGCCAGCAGGACAATCAGCCCCAGCATTTT.

This clone is medium-sized within its sample. The CDR3 reads CASSSTGRTEAFF. CDR3 coding DNA: TGTGCCAGCAGTAGTACAGGGCGAACTGAAGCTTTCTTT. The rearrangement links TRBV6-1 to TRBJ1-1; possibly TRBD1 for D (6 bases). CDR1 and CDR2 from the germline V gene are MNHNS and SASEGT. V was pared by 5 bases and J by 5 bases, with 12 bases between. This CDR3 is 13 amino acids long.

The chain links TRBV6-6 to TRBJ1-2; D remains ambiguous. CDR1 is MNHNY and CDR2 is SVGAGI in the germline V gene (reference sequence). The CDR3 length is 12 residues. The V end was cut by 4 bases, the J end by 2 bases, with 5 bases between. The CDR3 loop is CASSLVNYGYTF. The DNA for the CDR3 is TGTGCCAGCAGTTTAGTGAACTATGGCTACACCTTC.

This sequence joins TRBV4-1 and TRBJ2-3, with a possible D match to TRBD2 (6 bases). Trimming took 0 bases from V and 3 from J, leaving 13 bases between them. The CDR3 is made up of 16 amino acids. The germline V gene encodes CDR1 MGHRA and CDR2 YSYEKL. CDR3 residues: CASSQDLGGATDTQYF. The CDR3 DNA is TGCGCCAGCAGCCAAGATCTTGGCGGGGCTACAGATACGCAGTATTTT.

The genes are TRBV7-3 and TRBJ2-1, with TRBD2 matching over 7 bases. The CDR3 sequence is 17 residues long. CDR1 is SGHTA and CDR2 is FQGTGA in the germline V gene. V trimming: 0 bases; J trimming: 6 bases; junction bases outside the gene matches: 11. The CDR3 reads CASSLTGGGGSRNEQFF. As DNA, the CDR3 is TGTGCCAGCAGCTTAACTGGCGGGGGAGGGAGCCGCAATGAGCAGTTCTTC.